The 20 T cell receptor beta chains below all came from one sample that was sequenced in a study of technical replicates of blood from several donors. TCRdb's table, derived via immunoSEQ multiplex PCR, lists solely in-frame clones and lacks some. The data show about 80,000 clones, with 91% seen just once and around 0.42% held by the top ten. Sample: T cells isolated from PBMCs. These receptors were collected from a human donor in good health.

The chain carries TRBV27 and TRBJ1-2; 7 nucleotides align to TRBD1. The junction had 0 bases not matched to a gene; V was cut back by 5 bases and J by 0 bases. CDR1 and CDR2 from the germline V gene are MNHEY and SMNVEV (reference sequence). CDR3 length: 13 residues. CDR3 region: CASSGQANYGYTF. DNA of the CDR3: TGTGCCAGCAGTGGACAGGCTAACTATGGCTACACCTTC.

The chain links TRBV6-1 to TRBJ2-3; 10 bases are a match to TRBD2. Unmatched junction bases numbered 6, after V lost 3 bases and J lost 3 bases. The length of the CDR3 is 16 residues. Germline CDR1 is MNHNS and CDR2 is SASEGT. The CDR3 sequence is CASSDASGRATDTQYF. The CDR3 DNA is TGTGCCAGCAGTGATGCTAGCGGGAGAGCTACAGATACGCAGTATTTT.

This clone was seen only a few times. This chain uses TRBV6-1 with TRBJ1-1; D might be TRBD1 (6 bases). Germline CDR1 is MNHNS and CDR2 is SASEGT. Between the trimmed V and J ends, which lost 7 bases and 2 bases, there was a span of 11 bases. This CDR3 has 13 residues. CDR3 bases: TGTGCCAGCAAACTACAGGGTAACACTGAAGCTTTCTTT. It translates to CASKLQGNTEAFF.

CDR3 amino acids: CASSLPGGYGYTF. CDR3 nucleotide sequence: TGTGCCAGCTCCCTTCCGGGGGGCTATGGCTACACCTTC. V gene TRBV6-6 combines with J gene TRBJ1-2, with a tentative D call TRBD1 (5 bases). The germline V gene has CDR1 MNHNY and CDR2 SVGAGI (reference sequence). The CDR3 has 13 amino acids. V shed 8 bases and J shed 4 bases, with 14 bases lying between them.

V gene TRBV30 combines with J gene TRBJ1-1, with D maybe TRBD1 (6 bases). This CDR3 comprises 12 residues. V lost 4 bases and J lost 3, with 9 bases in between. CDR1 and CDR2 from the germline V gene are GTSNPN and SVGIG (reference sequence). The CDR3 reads CAWIQGYTEAFF. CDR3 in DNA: TGTGCCTGGATACAGGGCTACACTGAAGCTTTCTTT. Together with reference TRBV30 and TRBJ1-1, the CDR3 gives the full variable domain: SQTIHQWPATLVQPVGSPLSLECTVEGTSNPNLYWYRQAAGRGLQLLFYSVGIGQISSEVPQNLSASRPQDRQFILSSKKLLLSDSGFYLCAWIQGYTEAFFGQGTRLTVV.

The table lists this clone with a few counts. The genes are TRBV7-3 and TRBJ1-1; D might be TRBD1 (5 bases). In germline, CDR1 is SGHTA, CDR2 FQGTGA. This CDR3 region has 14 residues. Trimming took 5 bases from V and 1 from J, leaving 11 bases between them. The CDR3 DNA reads TGTGCCAGCAGCCCCCTCGGGGGGAACACTGAAGCTTTCTTT. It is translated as CASSPLGGNTEAFF.

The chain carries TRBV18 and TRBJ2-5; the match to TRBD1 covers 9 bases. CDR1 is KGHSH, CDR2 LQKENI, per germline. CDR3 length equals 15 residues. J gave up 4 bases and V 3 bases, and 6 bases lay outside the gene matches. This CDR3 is CASSPGQGYLETQYF. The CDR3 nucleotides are TGTGCCAGCTCACCCGGACAGGGGTACCTAGAGACCCAGTACTTC.

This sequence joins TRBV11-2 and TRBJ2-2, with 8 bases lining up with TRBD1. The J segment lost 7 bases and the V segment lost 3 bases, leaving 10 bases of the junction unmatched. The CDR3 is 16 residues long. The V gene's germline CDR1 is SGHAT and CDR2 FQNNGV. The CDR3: CASSFTGQGANGELFF. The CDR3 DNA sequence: TGTGCCAGCAGCTTTACAGGGCAGGGGGCTAACGGGGAGCTGTTTTTT.

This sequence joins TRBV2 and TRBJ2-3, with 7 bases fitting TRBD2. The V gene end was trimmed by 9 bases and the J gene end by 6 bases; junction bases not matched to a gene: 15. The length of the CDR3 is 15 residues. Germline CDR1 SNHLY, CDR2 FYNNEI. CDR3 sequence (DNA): TGTGCCAGAAGCCAGTATAGCGGGTCTAGGGATACGCAGTATTTT. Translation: CARSQYSGSRDTQYF.

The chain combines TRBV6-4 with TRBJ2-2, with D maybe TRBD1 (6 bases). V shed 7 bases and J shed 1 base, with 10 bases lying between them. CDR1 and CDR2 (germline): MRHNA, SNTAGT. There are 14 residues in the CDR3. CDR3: CASNPDRNTGELFF. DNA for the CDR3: TGTGCCAGCAATCCGGACAGGAACACCGGGGAGCTGTTTTTT.

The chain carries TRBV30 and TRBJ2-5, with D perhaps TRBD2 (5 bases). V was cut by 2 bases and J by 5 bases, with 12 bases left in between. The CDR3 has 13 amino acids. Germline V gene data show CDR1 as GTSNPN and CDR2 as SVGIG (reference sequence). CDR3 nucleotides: TGTGCCTGGAGTCTATACGCGGGCGAGACCCAGTACTTC. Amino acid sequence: CAWSLYAGETQYF.

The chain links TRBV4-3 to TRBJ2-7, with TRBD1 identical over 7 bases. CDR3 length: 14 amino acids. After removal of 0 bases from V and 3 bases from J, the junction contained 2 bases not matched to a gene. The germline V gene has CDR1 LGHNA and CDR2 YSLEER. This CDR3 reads CASSQEWTGYEQYF. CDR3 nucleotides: TGCGCCAGCAGCCAAGAGTGGACAGGCTACGAGCAGTACTTC.

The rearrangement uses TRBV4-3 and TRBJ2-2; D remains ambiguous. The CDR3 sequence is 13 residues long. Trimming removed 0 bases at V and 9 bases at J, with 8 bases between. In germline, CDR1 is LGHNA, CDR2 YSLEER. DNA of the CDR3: TGCGCCAGCAGCCAAGAACAGTTCCGGGAGCTGTTTTTT. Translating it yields CASSQEQFRELFF.

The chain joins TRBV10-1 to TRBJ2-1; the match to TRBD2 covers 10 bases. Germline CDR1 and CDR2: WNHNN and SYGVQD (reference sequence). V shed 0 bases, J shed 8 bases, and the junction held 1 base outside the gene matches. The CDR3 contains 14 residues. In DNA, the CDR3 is TGCGCCAGCAGTGAGTCGGGACTAGCGTATGAGCAGTTCTTC. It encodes CASSESGLAYEQFF.

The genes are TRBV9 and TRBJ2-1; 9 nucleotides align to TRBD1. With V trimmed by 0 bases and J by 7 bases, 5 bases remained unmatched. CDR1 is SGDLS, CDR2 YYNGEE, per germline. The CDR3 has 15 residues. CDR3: CASSVGGTGPNEQFF. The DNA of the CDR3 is TGTGCCAGCAGCGTAGGGGGGACAGGGCCTAATGAGCAGTTCTTC.

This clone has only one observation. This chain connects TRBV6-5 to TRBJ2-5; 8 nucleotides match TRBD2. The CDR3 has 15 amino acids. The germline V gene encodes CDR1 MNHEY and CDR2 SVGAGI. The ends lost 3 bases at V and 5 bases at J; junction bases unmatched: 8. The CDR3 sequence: CASSYYSGGEETQYF. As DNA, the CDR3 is TGTGCCAGCAGTTATTACTCGGGAGGGGAGGAGACCCAGTACTTC.

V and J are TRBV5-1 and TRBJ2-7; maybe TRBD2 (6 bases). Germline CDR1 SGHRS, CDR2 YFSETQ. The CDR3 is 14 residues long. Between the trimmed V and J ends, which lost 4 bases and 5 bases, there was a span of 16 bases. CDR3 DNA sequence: TGCGCCAGCAGCCCCGATCGGGGGTTACACGAGCAGTACTTC. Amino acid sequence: CASSPDRGLHEQYF. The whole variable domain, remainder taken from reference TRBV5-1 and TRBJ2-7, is KAGVTQTPRYLIKTRGQQVTLSCSPISGHRSVSWYQQTPGQGLQFLFEYFSETQRNKGNFPGRFSGRQFSNSRSEMNVSTLELGDSALYLCASSPDRGLHEQYFGPGTRLTVT.

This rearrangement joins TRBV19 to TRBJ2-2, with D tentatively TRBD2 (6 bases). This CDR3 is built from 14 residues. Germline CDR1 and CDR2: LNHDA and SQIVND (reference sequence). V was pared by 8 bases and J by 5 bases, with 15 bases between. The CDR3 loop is CASDGTPNTGELFF. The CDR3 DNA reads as TGTGCCAGTGACGGGACTCCCAATACCGGGGAGCTGTTTTTT.

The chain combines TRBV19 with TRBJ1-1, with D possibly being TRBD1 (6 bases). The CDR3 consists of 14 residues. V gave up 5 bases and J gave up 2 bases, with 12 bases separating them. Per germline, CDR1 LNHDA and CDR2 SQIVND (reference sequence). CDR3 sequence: CASSPADRNTEAFF. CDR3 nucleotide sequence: TGTGCCAGTAGTCCCGCGGACAGAAACACTGAAGCTTTCTTT.

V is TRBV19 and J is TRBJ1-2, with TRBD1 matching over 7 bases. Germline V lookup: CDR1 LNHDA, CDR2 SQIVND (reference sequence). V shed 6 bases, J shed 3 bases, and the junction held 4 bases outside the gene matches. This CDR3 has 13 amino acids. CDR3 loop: CASRPGGDYGYTF. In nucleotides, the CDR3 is TGTGCCAGTAGACCAGGGGGAGACTATGGCTACACCTTC. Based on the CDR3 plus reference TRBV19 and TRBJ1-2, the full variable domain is DGGITQSPKYLFRKEGQNVTLSCEQNLNHDAMYWYRQDPGQGLRLIYYSQIVNDFQKGDIAEGYSVSREKKESFPLTVTSAQKNPTAFYLCASRPGGDYGYTFGSGTRLTVV.